A selection of T cell receptor beta chains follows, all from one sample in a study of shared clonotypes between healthy human individuals. Sequencing used immunoSEQ multiplex PCR; TCRdb keeps in-frame clones, though not all of them. This sample carries about 2.4 million clones, roughly 93% of them seen once, and the ten largest clones take about 0.38%. The sample comprised naive CD4+ T cells from PBMCs. The source of these receptors is a man aged 18-30 years in good health. Some clones in this sample may be carry-over from other donors' samples. Both conserved end residues are part of each CDR3. D genes are given only for firm matches. Rows may omit the clone size; those that give it use once, few, many or a size class.

length: 14; size: -; V: TRBV2; D: -; J: TRBJ2-3; DNA: TGTGCCAGCATTGAGCAGGGACGCACAGATACGCAGTATTTT; CDR3: CASIEQGRTDTQYF
length: 15; size: once; V: TRBV11-2; D: -; J: TRBJ1-5; DNA: TGTGCCAGCAGCCTACAAGGCTATAGCAATCAGCCCCAGCATTTT; CDR3: CASSLQGYSNQPQHF
length: 16; size: -; V: TRBV27; D: TRBD2; J: TRBJ2-3; DNA: TGTGCCAGTAGTACCCCGGGACTAGCGGTCACAGATACGCAGTATTTT; CDR3: CASSTPGLAVTDTQYF
length: 14; size: -; V: TRBV9; D: -; J: TRBJ1-2; DNA: TGTGCCAGCAGCGTAAGAATGGATGGATACGGCTACACCTTC; CDR3: CASSVRMDGYGYTF
length: 18; size: -; V: TRBV1; D: -; J: TRBJ2-3; DNA: TGCACCAGCAGCCAAAGCGGGAGGCGGTATAGGATCACAGATACGCAGTATTTT; CDR3: CTSSQSGRRYRITDTQYF
length: 13; size: -; V: TRBV7-2; D: -; J: TRBJ2-7; DNA: TGTGCCAGCAGCCGACAGACCTCCTACGAGCAGTACTTC; CDR3: CASSRQTSYEQYF
length: 13; size: -; V: TRBV9; D: -; J: TRBJ2-1; DNA: TGTGCCAGCAGCCTGTCCGTGGGAGGTGAGCAGTTCTTC; CDR3: CASSLSVGGEQFF
length: 16; size: -; V: TRBV11-3; D: -; J: TRBJ2-1; DNA: TGTGCCAGCAGCTCGAGGGGGGCCGACTCCTACAATGAGCAGTTCTTC; CDR3: CASSSRGADSYNEQFF
length: 15; size: -; V: TRBV18; D: TRBD1; J: TRBJ2-6; DNA: TGTGCCAGCTCACAACAGGGGGCTGGGGCCAACGTCCTGACTTTC; CDR3: CASSQQGAGANVLTF
length: 15; size: -; V: TRBV28; D: -; J: TRBJ1-1; DNA: TGTGCCAGCAGTTTCCCGGGCAGGCCCAACACTGAAGCTTTCTTT; CDR3: CASSFPGRPNTEAFF
length: 14; size: -; V: TRBV5-1; D: -; J: TRBJ1-1; DNA: TGCGCCAGCAGCTTGGAGACAGTGAACACTGAAGCTTTCTTT; CDR3: CASSLETVNTEAFF
length: 14; size: -; V: TRBV19; D: TRBD2; J: TRBJ2-5; DNA: TGTGCCAGTAGTATCTCCGGGAGGTGGGAGACCCAGTACTTC; CDR3: CASSISGRWETQYF
length: 14; size: -; V: TRBV21-1; D: -; J: TRBJ2-7; DNA: TGTGCCAGCAGCATTTCGAGCAGGGTCCACGAGCAGTACTTC; CDR3: CASSISSRVHEQYF
length: 15; size: -; V: TRBV5-1; D: TRBD1; J: TRBJ2-2; DNA: TGCGCCAGCAGCTTCACGGGACAGGGGGCAGGGGAGCTGTTTTTT; CDR3: CASSFTGQGAGELFF
length: 14; size: -; V: TRBV28; D: -; J: TRBJ2-1; DNA: TGTGCCAGCAAGGCGGGAAGGAGTTTTAACGAGCAGTTCTTC; CDR3: CASKAGRSFNEQFF
length: 14; size: -; V: TRBV18; D: -; J: TRBJ1-1; DNA: TGTGCCAGCTTGGGAACACCTTCGAACACTGAAGCTTTCTTT; CDR3: CASLGTPSNTEAFF
length: 14; size: -; V: TRBV21-1; D: -; J: TRBJ2-3; DNA: TGTGCCAGCCGTACGGGCCCTATCACAGATACGCAGTATTTT; CDR3: CASRTGPITDTQYF
length: 13; size: once; V: TRBV4-1; D: -; J: TRBJ2-7; DNA: TGCGCCAGCAGCCCCGGGACCGGCGACGAGCAGTACTTC; CDR3: CASSPGTGDEQYF
length: 13; size: -; V: TRBV5-1; D: -; J: TRBJ2-1; DNA: TGCGCCAGCAGCTTGGGGCCAGGGGATGAGCAGTTCTTC; CDR3: CASSLGPGDEQFF
length: 13; size: -; V: TRBV19; D: -; J: TRBJ1-2; DNA: TGTGCCAGCCGTTGGGGGGGGAACTATGGCTACACCTTC; CDR3: CASRWGGNYGYTF
length: 15; size: once; V: TRBV7-2; D: -; J: TRBJ1-2; DNA: TGTGCCAGCAGCTACGACAGGTCGGCGGCCTATGGCTACACCTTC; CDR3: CASSYDRSAAYGYTF
length: 10; size: -; V: TRBV6-1; D: -; J: TRBJ1-1; DNA: TGTGCCAGCTGGGGGGCTGAAGCTTTCTTT; CDR3: CASWGAEAFF
length: 17; size: once; V: TRBV7-2; D: -; J: TRBJ2-7; DNA: TGTGCCAGCAGCCCATACGCCGCGGGACAGCTGTCCTACGAGCAGTACTTC; CDR3: CASSPYAAGQLSYEQYF
length: 15; size: -; V: TRBV28; D: TRBD2; J: TRBJ2-1; DNA: TGTGCCAGCAGTTTCCGGCGGGGGTCCTACAATGAGCAGTTCTTC; CDR3: CASSFRRGSYNEQFF
length: 15; size: -; V: TRBV7-2; D: -; J: TRBJ2-1; DNA: TGTGCCAGCAGCTGGGCCGAAGTGGGGTCCAATGAGCAGTTCTTC; CDR3: CASSWAEVGSNEQFF
length: 14; size: few; V: TRBV10-3; D: -; J: TRBJ2-6; DNA: TGTGCCATCAGTGACCCCTCTGGGGCCAACGTCCTGACTTTC; CDR3: CAISDPSGANVLTF
length: 15; size: -; V: TRBV5-1; D: -; J: TRBJ1-1; DNA: TGCGCCAGCAGCTTGGCCTTACGCCCAGGGTCCGAAGCTTTCTTT; CDR3: CASSLALRPGSEAFF
length: 18; size: -; V: TRBV2; D: TRBD1; J: TRBJ1-5; DNA: TGTGCCAGCAGTAACAGCCCGGGACAGGGACCCAGCAATCAGCCCCAGCATTTT; CDR3: CASSNSPGQGPSNQPQHF
length: 14; size: once; V: TRBV25-1; D: TRBD2; J: TRBJ2-7; DNA: TGTGCCAGCCGACTAGCGGGAGGGCCCTACGAGCAGTACTTC; CDR3: CASRLAGGPYEQYF
length: 15; size: -; V: TRBV27; D: TRBD2; J: TRBJ2-7; DNA: TGTGCCAGCAGTTCCACTAGCGGGGGACCCTACGAGCAGTACTTC; CDR3: CASSSTSGGPYEQYF
length: 13; size: -; V: TRBV7-3; D: -; J: TRBJ1-1; DNA: TGTGCCAGCAGTGCACGGAGGGAGGGGGAAGCTTTCTTT; CDR3: CASSARREGEAFF
length: 15; size: -; V: TRBV18; D: -; J: TRBJ2-1; DNA: TGTGCCAGCTCAGATCTAGCTGGCTCCTACAATGAGCAGTTCTTC; CDR3: CASSDLAGSYNEQFF
length: 15; size: -; V: TRBV7-8; D: -; J: TRBJ2-7; DNA: TGTGCCAGCAGCTCAACCGTAGACAGCACCAACGAGCAGTACTTC; CDR3: CASSSTVDSTNEQYF
length: 19; size: -; V: TRBV6-1; D: -; J: TRBJ2-3; DNA: TGTGCCAGCAGTGAAGCGCCACCCCCCATGATAAGGAGCACAGATACGCAGTATTTT; CDR3: CASSEAPPPMIRSTDTQYF
length: 18; size: -; V: TRBV18; D: -; J: TRBJ2-1; DNA: TGTGCCAGCTCACCACTCGACGGACGGGGGGCGTACTACAATGAGCAGTTCTTC; CDR3: CASSPLDGRGAYYNEQFF
length: 13; size: -; V: TRBV29-1; D: -; J: TRBJ2-1; DNA: TGCAGCGTTGAAGACACTTTCTACAATGAGCAGTTCTTC; CDR3: CSVEDTFYNEQFF
length: 12; size: -; V: TRBV6-6; D: TRBD2; J: TRBJ2-7; DNA: TGTGCCAGCAGTCCCGGGGGGGGCGAGCAGTACTTC; CDR3: CASSPGGGEQYF